Listed below are T cell receptor beta chains from one sample, sequenced in a study of control samples from healthy donors and cancer patients. The protocol was immunoSEQ multiplex PCR, while the TCRdb copy is restricted to in-frame clones and leaves out a portion. Found here are about 51,000 clones, 88% of them singletons; the top ten hold 40%. The sequencing sample was made of PBMCs. All receptors derive from a man between 45 and 60 years old with head and neck cancer. Each CDR3 is given with its conserved first and last residue. The order of the fields is CDR3 DNA, CDR3 protein, V gene, clone size, J gene, D gene. The D gene is left open where the match is weak. Some rows mark clone size as missing; the rest say once, few, many or name a class of expanded clone.

TGCGCCAGCAGCCAAGGACAGGGAGATGGCTACACCTTC,CASSQGQGDGYTF,TRBV4-1,.,TRBJ1-2,TRBD1
TGTGCCAGCAGCGGCCTGGGGGGCACCGCCTACGAGCAGTACTTC,CASSGLGGTAYEQYF,TRBV7-9,once,TRBJ2-7,.
TGTGCCTCAGGGGGAGGGCCGGGTGAGCAGTTCTTC,CASGGGPGEQFF,TRBV5-4,.,TRBJ2-1,.
TGTGCCAGCAGTTACAATCCTCACAGGGAGACCCAGTACTTC,CASSYNPHRETQYF,TRBV6-6,.,TRBJ2-5,.
TGTGCCAGCAGTTACCTCTCGGTAGCGGGGGGCTTTAGAGATGAGCAGTTCTTC,CASSYLSVAGGFRDEQFF,TRBV6-2/TRBV6-3,.,TRBJ2-1,TRBD2
TGTGCCAGCAGCTTGGCGGGGGGAGTTAACAATGAGCAGTTCTTC,CASSLAGGVNNEQFF,TRBV5-4,.,TRBJ2-1,TRBD2
TGTGCCACCAGGGACAACTCGAACACCGGGGAGCTGTTTTTT,CATRDNSNTGELFF,TRBV24-1,.,TRBJ2-2,.
TGTGCCAGCAGCGTAACAGGGGGCGATGAGGAAAAACTGTTTTTT,CASSVTGGDEEKLFF,TRBV9,few,TRBJ1-4,TRBD1
TGTGCCAGCAGAGAGGGATGGGGCTCGAGTCAGCCCCAGCATTTT,CASREGWGSSQPQHF,TRBV2,.,TRBJ1-5,.
TGTGCCAGCAGCCCCGGGACAGCGAATTCACCCCTCCACTTT,CASSPGTANSPLHF,TRBV7-9,.,TRBJ1-6,TRBD1
TGCGCCAGCAGCTTGTACTGGGGCGGGGAGCTGTTTTTT,CASSLYWGGELFF,TRBV5-1,.,TRBJ2-2,.
TGTGCCACCAGCATAGACAGGGCGGCTAACTATGGCTACACCTTC,CATSIDRAANYGYTF,TRBV15,.,TRBJ1-2,TRBD1
TGTGCCAGCAGTTTATTCGGTGCAGGAGATTCCTACGAGCAGTACTTC,CASSLFGAGDSYEQYF,TRBV27,.,TRBJ2-7,.
TGTGCCAGCAGTCCACCCCCTCGGCTTTCTAGCGGGAGGATAGGGACCCAGTACTTC,CASSPPPRLSSGRIGTQYF,TRBV28,.,TRBJ2-5,TRBD2
TGTGCCTGGAGTGTACGGGACCTGAAAGCTTTCTTT,CAWSVRDLKAFF,TRBV30,.,TRBJ1-1,.
TGTGCCTGGAGTGGCAATCGGCGGGATCATGGCTACACCTTC,CAWSGNRRDHGYTF,TRBV30,.,TRBJ1-2,.
TGTGCCAGCAGCCAGGAACTAGCGGGAGGATCAAATGAGCAGTTCTTC,CASSQELAGGSNEQFF,TRBV3-1/TRBV3-2,few,TRBJ2-1,TRBD2
TGCGCCAGCAGCCAAATTTCTAGGGGTTACGAGCAGTACTTC,CASSQISRGYEQYF,TRBV4-1,.,TRBJ2-7,.
TGTGCCAGCCGCTCCGTCTACGAGCAGTACTTC,CASRSVYEQYF,TRBV6-5,.,TRBJ2-7,.